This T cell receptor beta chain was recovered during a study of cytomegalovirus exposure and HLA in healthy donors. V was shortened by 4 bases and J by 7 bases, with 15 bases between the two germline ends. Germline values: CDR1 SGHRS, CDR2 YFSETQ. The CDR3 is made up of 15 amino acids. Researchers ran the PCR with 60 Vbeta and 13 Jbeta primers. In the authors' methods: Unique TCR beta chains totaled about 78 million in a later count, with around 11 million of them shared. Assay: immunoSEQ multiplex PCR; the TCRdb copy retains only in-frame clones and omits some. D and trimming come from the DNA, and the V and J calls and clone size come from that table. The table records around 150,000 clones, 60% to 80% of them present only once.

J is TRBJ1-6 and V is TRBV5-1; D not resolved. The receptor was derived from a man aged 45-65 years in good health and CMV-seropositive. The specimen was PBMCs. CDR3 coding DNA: TGCGCCAGCAGCCCCGCCGCCGGGGTAAATTCACCCCTCCACTTT. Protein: CASSPAAGVNSPLHF.